A single sample gave rise to the 16 T cell receptor beta chains below, sequenced in a study of blood T cell repertoires in COVID-19. Clones were read by immunoSEQ multiplex PCR, and TCRdb kept only the in-frame ones, dropping some. The profile shows approximately 94,000 clones, around four fifths of them singletons. Sequenced material: peripheral blood. All receptors come from a man aged 45 to 65 with active or convalescent COVID-19.

The chain uses TRBV24-1 and TRBJ1-2; 9 bases map to TRBD1. Trimming took 6 bases from V and 8 from J; bases not matched to a gene: 9. This CDR3 spans 14 amino acids. Germline CDR1 and CDR2: KGHDR and SFDVKD. CDR3 in amino acids: CATSQGQGIYGYTF. CDR3 sequence (DNA): TGTGCCACCAGTCAGGGACAGGGAATCTACGGCTACACCTTC.

The chain recombines TRBV2 with TRBJ2-5; 12 bases match TRBD2. V was clipped by 8 bases and J by 7 bases; unmatched bases: 8. In germline, CDR1 is SNHLY, CDR2 FYNNEI. There are 14 residues in the CDR3. The CDR3 here is CASCRLAGEGTQYF. CDR3 nucleotide sequence: TGTGCCAGCTGCCGACTAGCGGGAGAAGGGACCCAGTACTTC.

This clone was detected a few times. The chain's CDR3 is CASSRTSGNNEQFF. CDR3 DNA: TGTGCCAGCAGCCGGACTAGCGGAAACAATGAGCAGTTCTTC. The rearrangement uses TRBV5-4 and TRBJ2-1; the match to TRBD2 covers 10 bases. The CDR3 consists of 14 residues. CDR1 is SGHNT, CDR2 YYREEE, per germline (reference sequence). Trimming removed 4 bases from V and 5 bases from J; junction bases left unmatched: 3.

The rearrangement joins TRBV29-1 to TRBJ1-2, with 8 bases matching TRBD1. The V gene's germline CDR1 is SQVTM and CDR2 ANQGSEA. J was trimmed by 8 bases and V by 2 bases; bases with no gene match: 7. The CDR3 consists of 13 residues. CDR3 region: CSVERGQGTGYTF. The CDR3 nucleotides are TGCAGCGTTGAAAGAGGACAGGGTACGGGCTACACCTTC.

This clone appeared a single time. The chain is built from TRBV6-2 or TRBV6-3 and TRBJ1-3; maybe TRBD1 (6 bases). Germline loops: CDR1 MNHEY, CDR2 SVGEGT. Trimming cost V 2 bases and J 4 bases, with 15 bases left between them. The CDR3 totals 16 residues. The CDR3 is CASSYNTQGYGNTIYF. CDR3 bases: TGTGCCAGCAGTTACAACACACAGGGTTACGGAAACACCATATATTTT.

This chain uses TRBV9 with TRBJ2-5; 11 bases are a match to TRBD2. The CDR3 covers 16 residues. The junction had 6 bases not matched to a gene; V was cut back by 0 bases and J by 5 bases. Germline-derived CDR1 and CDR2 are SGDLS and YYNGEE. The CDR3: CASSVATSGSGETQYF. In nucleotides, the CDR3 is TGTGCCAGCAGCGTAGCCACTAGCGGGAGTGGGGAGACCCAGTACTTC.

The chain is built from TRBV19 and TRBJ2-1; tentative D call: TRBD2 (6 bases). V was pared by 6 bases and J by 1 base, with 13 bases between. Germline V gene lookup returns CDR1 LNHDA and CDR2 SQIVND (reference sequence). The length of the CDR3 is 15 residues. This CDR3 reads CASRKASVSYNEQFF. In DNA, the CDR3 is TGTGCCAGTAGGAAAGCTAGCGTATCCTACAATGAGCAGTTCTTC.

The DNA for the CDR3 is TGTGCCAGCAGTGAAGACTACAACTACGAGCAGTACTTC. Its protein is CASSEDYNYEQYF. This rearrangement joins TRBV6-1 to TRBJ2-7; D is uncertain. V lost 1 base and J 3 bases, leaving 7 bases between the germline ends. CDR1 is MNHNS, CDR2 SASEGT, per germline. The CDR3 has 13 residues.

The rearrangement uses TRBV3-1 (or the pseudogene TRBV3-2) and TRBJ1-1; 8 bases fit TRBD1. The CDR3 is made up of 14 amino acids. Germline values: CDR1 LGHDT, CDR2 YNNKEL (reference sequence). V lost 0 bases and J lost 10; bases outside the gene matches: 7. CDR3 nucleotide sequence: TGTGCCAGCAGCCAAGAACGGCAGGGGGCGAGAGCTTTCTTT. This gives the protein CASSQERQGARAFF.

The V and J genes are TRBV5-4 and TRBJ1-4; 9 bases fit TRBD1. The J segment lost 8 bases and the V segment lost 4 bases, leaving 6 bases of the junction unmatched. Germline loops: CDR1 SGHNT, CDR2 YYREEE (reference sequence). The CDR3 covers 14 residues. The CDR3 DNA follows: TGTGCCAGCAGCGAAAGGACAGGGGAGGAAAAACTGTTTTTT. This codes for CASSERTGEEKLFF.

The chain carries TRBV9 and TRBJ2-3, with D possibly matching TRBD1 (5 bases). The germline V gene encodes CDR1 SGDLS and CDR2 YYNGEE. Trimming removed 3 bases at V and 6 bases at J, with 11 bases between. This CDR3 region has 13 residues. CDR3 sequence: CASSGSKGDTQYF. The DNA for the CDR3 is TGTGCCAGCAGCGGATCAAAGGGGGATACGCAGTATTTT.

V and J are TRBV24-1 and TRBJ2-3, with 8 bases aligning to TRBD1. J was trimmed by 3 bases and V by 3 bases; bases with no gene match: 4. Germline loops: CDR1 KGHDR, CDR2 SFDVKD. This CDR3 is 15 amino acids long. CDR3 amino acids: CATSDPGQGTDTQYF. The CDR3 coding sequence is TGTGCCACCAGTGATCCAGGACAGGGTACAGATACGCAGTATTTT.

V usage is TRBV5-3 and J usage is TRBJ1-5; D not resolved. TRBV5-3 is designated an ORF whose function remains uncertain. The ends were cut back, 1 base at V and 4 bases at J, with 12 bases in the middle. The CDR3 is 15 residues long. CDR3 nucleotide sequence: TGTGCCAGAAGCTTGTGCGGGGATTCTAATCAGCCCCAGCATTTT. As protein: CARSLCGDSNQPQHF.

This clone was seen a single time. This chain joins TRBV11-1 and TRBJ2-1; 9 nucleotides match TRBD2. The CDR3 is 17 residues long. The V gene end was trimmed by 0 bases and the J gene end by 6 bases; junction bases not matched to a gene: 9. The germline V gene encodes CDR1 SGHAT and CDR2 FQDESV (reference sequence). The DNA of the CDR3 is TGTGCCAGCAGCTTAGCGATGGGCCTTAGCGGGGGCAATGAGCAGTTCTTC. Its protein product is CASSLAMGLSGGNEQFF.

This chain links TRBV5-6 with TRBJ2-7; a possible D gene is TRBD1 (5 bases). CDR3 length: 14 residues. The germline V gene has CDR1 SGHDT and CDR2 YYEEEE. The V end was cut by 0 bases, the J end by 2 bases, with 9 bases between. This CDR3 reads CASSLDRSTYEQYF. CDR3 nucleotides: TGTGCCAGCAGCTTGGACAGGTCTACCTACGAGCAGTACTTC.

The gene calls are TRBV5-1 and TRBJ1-4, with D perhaps TRBD1 (5 bases). The germline CDR1 and CDR2 sequences are SGHRS and YFSETQ. The CDR3 totals 16 residues. Trimming removed 4 bases at V and 7 bases at J, with 20 bases between. This CDR3 reads CASSRTTGTVGEKLFF. CDR3 coding DNA: TGCGCCAGCAGCAGAACTACAGGAACAGTGGGTGAAAAACTGTTTTTT.